This note documents a single TCR beta chain sequence. The junction departs from germline at one end; a sequencing error may be responsible. The sample is drawn from a study of neurological immune-mediated disorders. The germline gives CDR1 LGHDT, CDR2 YNNKEL (reference sequence). CDR3 length: 14 residues. TCRdb redid the calling of the 5' RACE reads with MiXCR, one entry per CDR3 protein. This table holds roughly 74,000 distinct CDR3 sequences, 5.2% found once. The sequencing sample was made of PBMCs. The genes are TRBV3-1 and TRBJ1-5; TRBD1 is a possible D gene (6 bases). This TCR came from a man aged 18-30 years with multiple sclerosis. The CDR3 region is CASSSTGKNQPQNF. For the CDR3, the DNA is TGTGCCAGCAGCTCCACAGGGAAGAATCAGCCCCAGAATTTT.